The 8 T cell receptor beta chains in this list originate from one sample, sequenced in a study of cytomegalovirus exposure and HLA in healthy donors. PCR employed 60 Vbeta and 13 Jbeta primers. Profiling relied on immunoSEQ multiplex PCR, and the TCRdb table lists in-frame clones only, not all of them. The table has about 170,000 clones, 84% seen once; the top ten hold 0.38%. Sequencing input: PBMCs. All receptors come from a boy younger than 10 in good health and CMV-seronegative.

For the CDR3, the DNA is TGTGCCATCAGTGAGTGGGCAGCAAATAGCAATCAGCCCCAGCATTTT. This translates into CAISEWAANSNQPQHF. This chain joins TRBV10-3 and TRBJ1-5; D remains unclear. CDR3 size: 16 residues. Germline CDR1 is ENHRY and CDR2 is SYGVKD. V gave up 1 base and J gave up 0 bases, with 10 bases separating them.

Here the CDR3 DNA reads TGTGCCAGCAGTGAATATTTAGCGGGAGGGCCCTACGAGCAGTACTTC. It specifies CASSEYLAGGPYEQYF. The chain employs TRBV25-1 and TRBJ2-7, with TRBD2 matching 11 bases. CDR1 and CDR2 (germline): MGHDK, SYGVNS. With V trimmed by 0 bases and J by 2 bases, 3 bases remained unmatched. The CDR3 contains 16 residues.

The chain combines TRBV11-2 with TRBJ1-1; D unclear. Germline V gene lookup returns CDR1 SGHAT and CDR2 FQNNGV. The V gene lost 5 bases and the J gene lost 1 base, with 17 bases spanning the gap. The CDR3 spans 16 residues. In DNA, the CDR3 is TGTGCCAGCAGCCTAGGAGCGGGTTGGGGGAACACTGAAGCTTTCTTT. Residues: CASSLGAGWGNTEAFF.

The V and J genes are TRBV2 and TRBJ2-5, with 8 bases lining up with TRBD1. Per germline, CDR1 SNHLY and CDR2 FYNNEI. V was clipped by 7 bases and J by 4 bases; unmatched bases: 5. This CDR3 spans 13 amino acids. CDR3 bases: TGTGCCAGCAACGGACAGGGTGTAGAGACCCAGTACTTC. Translating it yields CASNGQGVETQYF.

This chain joins TRBV6-6 and TRBJ2-1; tentative D call: TRBD2 (6 bases). The V gene lost 0 bases and the J gene lost 6 bases, with 9 bases spanning the gap. The germline V gene encodes CDR1 MNHNY and CDR2 SVGAGI (reference sequence). This CDR3 has 14 residues. The CDR3 region has the DNA TGTGCCAGCAGTTACTCCTGGAGGGCCAATGAGCAGTTCTTC. The encoded protein is CASSYSWRANEQFF.

This clone has only a few counts. J is TRBJ2-7 and V is TRBV6-1; D remains unclear. V shed 4 bases and J shed 5 bases, with 15 bases lying between them. The CDR3 is made up of 14 amino acids. In germline, CDR1 is MNHNS, CDR2 SASEGT. CDR3 sequence reads: CASSALKPGNEQYF. DNA of the CDR3: TGTGCCAGCAGTGCCCTAAAGCCCGGTAACGAGCAGTACTTC.

V usage is TRBV6-1 and J usage is TRBJ2-1; 14 bases map to TRBD2. The CDR3 is 19 residues long. V shed 2 bases, J shed 0 bases, and the junction held 6 bases outside the gene matches. Per germline, CDR1 MNHNS and CDR2 SASEGT. CDR3 region: CASSERPGLAGVSYNEQFF. The CDR3 nucleotides are TGTGCCAGCAGTGAAAGGCCGGGACTAGCGGGAGTCTCCTACAATGAGCAGTTCTTC.

V is TRBV4-1 and J is TRBJ1-4, with 10 bases identical to TRBD1. Germline-derived CDR1 and CDR2 are MGHRA and YSYEKL. The CDR3 loop spans 14 amino acids. Losses at the gene ends were 4 bases for V and 12 bases for J; bases not matched to a gene: 8. The CDR3 sequence is CASSPGTGAMELFF. The CDR3 region has the DNA TGCGCCAGCAGCCCGGGGACAGGGGCGATGGAACTGTTTTTT.